This T cell receptor beta chain came from a study of CD8 T cells in ankylosing spondylitis. TCRdb ran MiXCR on the 5' RACE reads and lists one entry per CDR3 protein. This table has about 350,000 distinct CDR3 sequences, more than 20% appearing once. The germline V gene has CDR1 LGHDT and CDR2 YNNKEL (reference sequence). Unmatched junction bases numbered 8, after V lost 4 bases and J lost 9 bases. The CDR3 extends over 15 amino acids. The rearrangement joins TRBV3-1 to TRBJ2-2, with TRBD2 matching over 10 bases. This TCR was recovered from a male donor with ankylosing spondylitis or in good health (not recorded which). The sequencing input was blood, either unsorted or a sorted T cell fraction (not recorded which). CDR3 loop: CASSRASGGAWELFF. CDR3 DNA: TGTGCCAGCAGCCGAGCAAGCGGGGGGGCCTGGGAGCTGTTTTTT.